The clone carrying this TCR beta chain was recorded a few times. An oligo carrying a UMI was ligated to the cDNA 3' end. The first PCR ran approximately 4 cycles with an equimolar RC1.1 and RC1.2 beta primer mix. TCRdb processed the UMI-ligation and nested PCR reads anew with MiXCR; each CDR3 protein has one entry. The top ten hold roughly 10% of the sample, which has under 35,000 distinct CDR3 sequences, approximately 10% seen once. The data originate from a study of quantifying T cell responses using KT2 cells. Background on the study: Reverse transcription used primers in the TCR alpha and beta constant regions.

Known numbers of the T cell clone KT2 were added to PBMC. A range of KT2-to-PBMC ratios was made using fixed PBMC numbers. This TCR derives from a human donor. The specimen was PBMCs spiked with cells of the T cell clone KT2.

CDR3 DNA: TGTGCCAGCAGTTCTTGGACTAGCGCTTCCACAGATACGCAGTATTTT. Residues: CASSSWTSASTDTQYF. The chain recombines TRBV6-5 with TRBJ2-3; 9 bases match TRBD2. The germline CDR1 and CDR2 sequences are MNHEY and SVGAGI. This CDR3 has 16 residues. Trimming cost V 4 bases and J 2 bases; bases outside gene matches: 7.